This T cell receptor (beta chain) was captured in a study of T cells in localized non-small cell lung cancer. Points from the study as a whole: The study detected a median about 50 of the top 100 tumor clones in adjacent lung. As only one tumor region underwent sequencing, heterogeneity remains possible.

As regards this clone: What it binds is not known.

Germline CDR1 SQVTM, CDR2 ANQGSEA. The CDR3 has 13 residues. Deletions cut 7 bases from V and 1 base from J, with 13 bases between. Sequenced by immunoSEQ multiplex PCR; TCRdb stores in-frame clones only, minus some. This sample has 20,000 to 30,000 clones, with about 91% found just once. Sequenced here: peripheral blood, sampled before any cancer treatment. The receptor was derived from an older female donor with stage II squamous cell lung carcinoma. V usage is TRBV29-1 and J usage is TRBJ1-1; TRBD1 is a possible D gene (5 bases). Here the CDR3 reads CSAILRENTEAFF. CDR3 DNA: TGCAGCGCGATACTCAGGGAGAACACTGAAGCTTTCTTT.